The source of this T cell receptor beta chain is a study of blood T cells in healthy people across ages. Regarding the study as a whole: Age showed a roughly linear inverse relationship with TCR beta diversity per million T cells. Versus aged donors, long-lived donors had higher diversity and more naive CD4+ cells. Estimated diversity that came from one million T cells was considered an underestimate.

The germline CDR1 and CDR2 sequences are SGHTA and FQGNSA. This CDR3 contains 13 residues. There are a few counts of this clonotype. The antigen remains undetermined. The junction differs from germline at one of its ends, possibly a read error. PCR was performed a second time for about 7 to 11 cycles using a sample-barcoded 5' primer and a J-beta primer mix. TCRdb processed the 5' RACE reads anew with MiXCR; each CDR3 protein has one entry. The sample holds 550,000 to 700,000 distinct CDR3 sequences, about 25% seen once. This chain joins TRBV7-2 and TRBJ2-1; D uncertain. The clonotype was recovered from a woman aged 65 to 85 in good health. Sample: blood. This CDR3 reads CASSSPMANVQFF. CDR3 nucleotide sequence: TGTGCCAGCAGCTCCCCCATGGCTAATGTGCAGTTCTTC. Using reference TRBV7-2 and TRBJ2-1 for the parts outside the CDR3, the full variable domain is GAGVSQSPSNKVTEKGKDVELRCDPISGHTALYWYRQSLGQGLEFLIYFQGNSAPDKSGLPSDRFSAERTGGSVSTLTIQRTQQEDSAVYLCASSSPMANVQFFGPGTRLTVL.